The rows below give T cell receptor beta chains drawn from one sample of a study of technical replicates of blood from a few donors. Some clones are missing from TCRdb's copy, which holds only in-frame ones; the method was immunoSEQ multiplex PCR. The sample holds 81,000 or so clones, around 96% seen once. The sequenced sample was T cells isolated from PBMCs. These receptors all stem from a human donor in good health. CDR3s include the opening cysteine and the closing phenylalanine or tryptophan. A D gene is named only where the DNA matches it firmly. For some rows the clone size is stated as once, few or many, or as a class when expanded; others skip it.

clone_size,j_call,v_call,d_call,cdr3_aa,cdr3_nt
many,TRBJ2-1,TRBV6-4,TRBD2,CASSTRSGDYNEQFF,TGTGCCAGCAGTACCCGCAGCGGGGACTACAATGAGCAGTTCTTC
.,TRBJ1-1,TRBV5-1,TRBD1,CASSWTGRTEAFF,TGCGCCAGCAGCTGGACAGGGCGTACTGAAGCTTTCTTT
.,TRBJ1-1,TRBV9,TRBD1,CASSPRQGMNTEAFF,TGTGCCAGCAGCCCCCGACAGGGGATGAACACTGAAGCTTTCTTT
.,TRBJ1-2,TRBV2,.,CASSVQVARYGYTF,TGTGCCAGCAGTGTACAGGTGGCTCGGTATGGCTACACCTTC
.,TRBJ2-3,TRBV28,.,CASSLGLQYGADTQYF,TGTGCCAGCAGTTTGGGCCTCCAGTATGGCGCAGATACGCAGTATTTT
.,TRBJ1-5,TRBV7-8,.,CASSQHQGTFSNQPQHF,TGTGCCAGCAGCCAACATCAGGGCACCTTTAGCAATCAGCCCCAGCATTTT
.,TRBJ2-2,TRBV2,TRBD2,CASTAPLAGVELFF,TGTGCCAGCACCGCCCCACTAGCGGGAGTAGAGCTGTTTTTT
.,TRBJ2-1,TRBV7-2,TRBD2,CASSLTSGTYNEQFF,TGTGCCAGCAGCTTAACTAGCGGGACCTACAATGAGCAGTTCTTC
.,TRBJ1-5,TRBV18,.,CASSPLRGSYQPQHF,TGTGCCAGCTCACCACTCCGAGGGAGTTATCAGCCCCAGCATTTT
.,TRBJ1-2,TRBV28,.,CASSVLVWTDDKGIYGYTF,TGTGCCAGCAGTGTTCTAGTGTGGACAGACGACAAGGGGATCTATGGCTACACCTTC
.,TRBJ2-7,TRBV25-1,TRBD2,CASSGSLAGGGYEQYF,TGTGCCAGCAGTGGAAGCCTAGCGGGAGGTGGCTACGAGCAGTACTTC
.,TRBJ2-7,TRBV29-1,TRBD1,CSVADRGYEQYF,TGCAGCGTTGCAGACAGGGGCTACGAGCAGTACTTC
.,TRBJ2-2,TRBV6-5,TRBD2,CASKGGGVNTGELFF,TGTGCCAGCAAGGGCGGGGGGGTTAACACCGGGGAGCTGTTTTTT
.,TRBJ1-1,TRBV19,.,CASTVGRNTEAFF,TGTGCCAGCACGGTGGGGAGAAACACTGAAGCTTTCTTT
.,TRBJ2-7,TRBV7-8,TRBD1,CASSSWDSSYEQYF,TGTGCCAGCAGCTCCTGGGACAGCTCCTACGAGCAGTACTTC
once,TRBJ1-2,TRBV11-2,TRBD1,CASSSGQGIYGYTF,TGTGCCAGCAGCTCGGGACAGGGGATCTATGGCTACACCTTC
once,TRBJ1-2,TRBV6-5,TRBD1,CASSYSRGSNYGYTF,TGTGCCAGCAGTTACTCCAGGGGGTCTAACTATGGCTACACCTTC
.,TRBJ1-4,TRBV6-6,TRBD1,CASSDRVGEKLFF,TGTGCCAGCAGCGACAGGGTCGGCGAAAAACTGTTTTTT
.,TRBJ1-4,TRBV6-5,TRBD1,CASSYHRQGSEKLFF,TGTGCCAGCAGTTACCATCGACAGGGTAGTGAAAAACTGTTTTTT
once,TRBJ2-7,TRBV30,TRBD1,CAWRTGSTYEQYF,TGTGCCTGGAGGACAGGGTCCACCTACGAGCAGTACTTC
.,TRBJ2-4,TRBV6-6,.,CASSLAGLAKNIQYF,TGTGCCAGCAGTCTGGCGGGTTTAGCCAAAAACATTCAGTACTTC
.,TRBJ2-5,TRBV7-2,.,CASSLYGTQYF,TGTGCCAGCAGCTTATACGGGACCCAGTACTTC
.,TRBJ1-6,TRBV7-6,TRBD1,CASSSTGEDSPLHF,TGTGCCAGCAGCTCGACAGGGGAGGATTCACCCCTCCACTTT
.,TRBJ2-4,TRBV7-6,.,CASSLGQTLDIQYF,TGTGCCAGCAGCTTAGGACAGACCTTGGACATTCAGTACTTC
.,TRBJ2-7,TRBV10-2,TRBD2,CASSEITSGAYEQYF,TGCGCCAGCAGTGAGATCACTAGCGGTGCCTACGAGCAGTACTTC
.,TRBJ2-7,TRBV9,TRBD1,CASSRQGGTSYEQYF,TGTGCCAGCAGCAGACAGGGTGGGACCTCCTACGAGCAGTACTTC
.,TRBJ1-3,TRBV28,TRBD1,CASSYQGALTGNTIYF,TGTGCCAGCAGTTATCAGGGGGCTTTAACTGGAAACACCATATATTTT
.,TRBJ1-1,TRBV9,TRBD1,CASSGQGNTEAFF,TGTGCCAGCAGTGGACAGGGGAACACTGAAGCTTTCTTT
.,TRBJ2-2,TRBV30,TRBD2,CAWGSGPNTGELFF,TGTGCCTGGGGTAGCGGGCCAAACACCGGGGAGCTGTTTTTT
.,TRBJ2-2,TRBV9,.,CASSVGGNTGELFF,TGTGCCAGCAGCGTCGGGGGAAACACCGGGGAGCTGTTTTTT
once,TRBJ1-5,TRBV27,TRBD1,CASSSYAGQWSNQPQHF,TGTGCCAGCAGCTCATACGCGGGACAGTGGAGCAATCAGCCCCAGCATTTT
.,TRBJ2-1,TRBV6-5,TRBD2,CASSYSDWTSGEQFF,TGTGCCAGCAGTTACTCGGATTGGACTAGTGGTGAGCAGTTCTTC
once,TRBJ2-7,TRBV7-2,.,CASSLERRFYEQYF,TGTGCCAGCAGCTTAGAGCGCCGGTTCTACGAGCAGTACTTC
.,TRBJ2-7,TRBV7-9,TRBD2,CASSPTVAGRSYEQYF,TGTGCCAGCAGCCCTACCGTAGCGGGTCGGTCCTACGAGCAGTACTTC
.,TRBJ2-3,TRBV7-2,.,CASSFSSGTPTDTQYF,TGTGCCAGCAGCTTCTCCTCCGGGACTCCCACAGATACGCAGTATTTT
.,TRBJ2-4,TRBV4-1,.,CASSQAGLLAKNIQYF,TGCGCCAGCAGCCAAGCAGGGTTACTAGCCAAAAACATTCAGTACTTC
.,TRBJ1-3,TRBV2,.,CASSGRDTIYF,TGTGCCAGCAGTGGGAGGGACACCATATATTTT
.,TRBJ2-2,TRBV5-1,TRBD1,CATRTGGTKSTGELFF,TGCGCCACCCGGACAGGGGGCACGAAGAGTACCGGGGAGCTGTTTTTT
.,TRBJ2-3,TRBV6-5,.,CASSYRGFGTDTQYF,TGTGCCAGCAGTTACCGGGGGTTTGGCACAGATACGCAGTATTTT
.,TRBJ1-1,TRBV27,.,CASSFSGGHTEAFF,TGTGCCAGCAGTTTTTCCGGGGGGCACACTGAAGCTTTCTTT
.,TRBJ2-7,TRBV7-9,TRBD1,CASRPVDRGFYEQYF,TGTGCCAGCAGGCCCGTGGACAGGGGCTTCTACGAGCAGTACTTC
.,TRBJ1-1,TRBV19,TRBD1,CASSNYRQGRFGAFF,TGTGCCAGTAGTAACTACAGACAGGGAAGGTTTGGAGCTTTCTTT
.,TRBJ2-7,TRBV5-6,.,CASSPWTDLYEQYF,TGTGCCAGCAGCCCCTGGACAGATCTATACGAGCAGTACTTC
.,TRBJ2-1,TRBV27,TRBD2,CASSWGGSSYNEQFF,TGTGCCAGCAGTTGGGGCGGGAGTTCCTACAATGAGCAGTTCTTC
.,TRBJ2-3,TRBV2,TRBD1,CASNLGQGSTDTQYF,TGTGCCAGCAATCTGGGACAGGGGAGCACAGATACGCAGTATTTT
.,TRBJ2-1,TRBV6-4,TRBD2,CASSDIAGAYNEQFF,TGTGCCAGCAGCGATATAGCGGGGGCCTACAATGAGCAGTTCTTC
.,TRBJ1-2,TRBV2,TRBD1,CATMGQGIYGYTF,TGTGCCACCATGGGACAGGGGATCTATGGCTACACCTTC
.,TRBJ2-1,TRBV4-1,.,CASSHRDFSSNEQFF,TGCGCCAGCAGCCATCGGGACTTTAGTAGCAATGAGCAGTTCTTC
.,TRBJ1-5,TRBV19,.,CASSLIVSGNQPQHF,TGTGCCAGTAGTCTTATAGTATCCGGCAATCAGCCCCAGCATTTT